A selection of T cell receptor beta chains follows, all from one sample in a study of blood T cells in healthy people across ages. TCRdb redid the calling of the 5' RACE reads with MiXCR, one entry per CDR3 protein. The sample contains about 1.6 million distinct CDR3 sequences, roughly a third of which appear only once. Sample: blood. The receptors were gathered from a young woman in good health. The CDR3 runs from the conserved cysteine through the conserved F or W. Fields, in order: J gene, V gene, clone size, D gene, CDR3 DNA, CDR3 protein. A D gene is named only where the DNA matches it firmly. Some rows have no size entry. The others give once, few or many, or a class for an expanded clone.

>TRBJ1-5|TRBV4-1|.|.
TGCGCCAGCAGCCAAGGCCGGGACACCGCTCGGCCCCAGCATTTT
CASSQGRDTARPQHF
>TRBJ1-2|TRBV20-1|few|TRBD1
TGCAGTGCTAGAGCAAAACAGGGGGGAGGTGGCTACACCTTC
CSARAKQGGGGYTF
>TRBJ2-5|TRBV5-1|few|.
TGCGCCAGCAGCTTAAGGCCCATGGGGGAGCAGTACTTC
CASSLRPMGEQYF
>TRBJ2-1|TRBV5-1|.|.
TGCGCCGGCAGCTTGGGGCTAGCTAATGAGCAGTTCTTC
CAGSLGLANEQFF
>TRBJ1-1|TRBV7-3|.|.
TGTGCCAGCAGCCCCTCCTCCGGGAGAGCAGCTTTCTTT
CASSPSSGRAAFF
>TRBJ1-4|TRBV27|.|.
TGTGCCAGCAGTTTACGGGTACCCAATGAAAAACTGTTTTTT
CASSLRVPNEKLFF
>TRBJ1-6|TRBV25-1|few|.
TGTGCCAGCAGCAAAGGGGAGGTCTCACCCCTCCACTTT
CASSKGEVSPLHF
>TRBJ2-1|TRBV14|few|.
TGTGCCAGCAGCCCCGCCGACGGGAGTAACAATGAGCAGTTCTTC
CASSPADGSNNEQFF
>TRBJ1-5|TRBV20-1|.|.
TGCAGTGCCAACCGACAGCCAGAGCCCCAGCATTTT
CSANRQPEPQHF
>TRBJ2-7|TRBV2|.|TRBD1
TGTGCCAGCAGCCAACCGCGACAGGGGGTTTACGAGCAGTACTTC
CASSQPRQGVYEQYF
>TRBJ2-3|TRBV3-1|few|TRBD2
TGTGCCACAACATTAGCGGGGGCGCAGTATTTT
CATTLAGAQYF
>TRBJ1-1|TRBV6-1|.|.
TGTGCCAGCAGACAAGGGTTAAGGGTTATGGACACTGAAGCTTTCTTT
CASRQGLRVMDTEAFF